The TCR beta chain described here comes from a study of T cell responses to AZD1222 COVID-19 vaccine. Study conclusions and caveats: It should be noted that donors were predominantly white British and more often female, and clonal diversity was possibly underestimated.

Details on this clone: Its antigen remains unidentified.

Data came from immunoSEQ multiplex PCR; TCRdb stores just in-frame clones and leaves some out. The sample records about 150,000 clones, less than 95% being singletons. Germline V CDR1 and CDR2: SGHDT, YYEEEE. Losses at the gene ends were 1 base for V and 2 bases for J; bases not matched to a gene: 9. The CDR3 runs to 17 residues. The specimen comprised peripheral blood, sampled on day 0 of AZD1222 vaccination. The chain employs TRBV5-6 and TRBJ2-3; TRBD2 matches at 8 bases. The receptor was derived from an adult in good health. CDR3 amino acids: CASSLRVSGINTDTQYF. For the CDR3, the DNA is TGTGCCAGCAGCTTGAGAGTTAGCGGGATCAACACAGATACGCAGTATTTT.